The 30 T cell receptor beta chains below come from one sample, sequenced in a study of CXCR3-negative and CXCR3-positive naive CD8 T cells. Study results and limitations: For CXCR3-positive naive cells, TRB CDR3s were more hydrophobic than those of CXCR3-negative naive cells.

The antigens for these receptors are not known. 5' RACE with UMI labels generated the TRB cDNA libraries. TCRdb reprocessed the 5' RACE reads and stores each CDR3 protein as one record, lacking DNA. The sample table sets out under 150,000 distinct CDR3 sequences. The sequencing input was naive CXCR3+ CD8+ T cells from blood. Subset denoted: CD45RO-CCR7+CD27+CD95- naive CD8+ T cells expressing CXCR3 (TNR3+). These receptor sequences come from a human donor in good health. Some clones in this sample may be carry-over from other donors' samples.

The chain uses TRBV30 and TRBJ2-7; TCRdb outputs TRBD2, but without DNA this stays unchecked. There are 12 residues in the CDR3. Per germline, CDR1 GTSNPN and CDR2 SVGIG (reference sequence). The CDR3 is CAWSVRGYEQYF.

The chain joins TRBV5-1 to TRBJ2-1; with no DNA, the TCRdb D assignment of TRBD1 cannot be verified. The CDR3 totals 13 residues. Germline CDR1 reads SGHRS; CDR2 reads YFSETQ. The CDR3 loop is CASSLGTGVEQFF.

The genes are TRBV4-3 and TRBJ2-7. Germline CDR1 reads LGHNA; CDR2 reads YSLEER. The CDR3 runs 14 residues. The CDR3 reads CASSQDHQNYEQYF.

V gene TRBV7-9 combines with J gene TRBJ2-3; lacking DNA, the TRBD1 call made by TCRdb goes unchecked. CDR3 length equals 17 residues. Germline V gives CDR1 SEHNR, CDR2 FQNEAQ (reference sequence). CDR3 in amino acids: CASSLKGGGEVTDTQYF.

The V call is TRBV7-6, the J call TRBJ2-2; TCRdb gives TRBD2 as the D gene, but with no DNA this cannot be confirmed. The CDR3 consists of 16 residues. CDR1 is SGHVS and CDR2 is FNYEAQ in the germline V gene. Here the CDR3 reads CASSLAVRENTGELFF.

The chain uses TRBV7-2 and TRBJ2-7; without DNA, the TCRdb call of TRBD2 cannot be checked. This CDR3 has 14 amino acids. CDR1 SGHTA and CDR2 FQGNSA come from the germline V gene. CDR3 in amino acids: CASSFGGVPYEQYF.

The chain links TRBV2 to TRBJ2-3; TCRdb's D call of TRBD2 is untestable without DNA. The germline gives CDR1 SNHLY, CDR2 FYNNEI. The length of the CDR3 is 16 residues. The CDR3 reads CASNRLAGPGTDTQYF.

The chain couples TRBV20-1 to TRBJ1-1; the D call from TCRdb, TRBD1, cannot be confirmed without DNA. The CDR3 runs to 16 residues. Germline values: CDR1 DFQATT, CDR2 SNEGSKA (reference sequence). CDR3 loop: CSASPGVRVMNTEAFF.

The chain employs TRBV5-1 and TRBJ2-2; TCRdb designates TRBD1, a call that cannot be tested without DNA. The CDR3 is 16 residues long. CDR1 SGHRS and CDR2 YFSETQ come from the germline V gene. The CDR3 sequence is CASSLPTGGLDGELFF.

V gene TRBV13 combines with J gene TRBJ1-1; without DNA, the TCRdb call of TRBD1 cannot be checked. Germline V gene data show CDR1 as PRHDT and CDR2 as FYEKMQ (reference sequence). The CDR3 covers 16 residues. The CDR3 is CASTQRQGALVTEAFF.

This chain joins TRBV3-1 and TRBJ1-2; as DNA is missing, the TRBD1 call by TCRdb cannot be tested. This CDR3 has 14 amino acids. Germline CDR1 is LGHDT and CDR2 is YNNKEL (reference sequence). CDR3: CASRNPDSNYGYTF.

J is TRBJ2-7 and V is TRBV7-9; TCRdb reports TRBD1, a call that lacks DNA to check it against. Germline V gene data show CDR1 as SEHNR and CDR2 as FQNEAQ (reference sequence). This CDR3 is 13 amino acids long. The chain's CDR3 is CASSLKGEYEQYF.

The chain joins TRBV5-5 to TRBJ2-2; TCRdb returns TRBD1, unconfirmable since there is no DNA. CDR1 SGHKS and CDR2 YYEKEE come from the germline V gene (reference sequence). This CDR3 comprises 15 residues. Here the CDR3 reads CASSGLIRGTGELFF.

The V gene is TRBV28, the J gene TRBJ2-7. The CDR3 totals 14 residues. Per germline, CDR1 MDHEN and CDR2 SYDVKM. CDR3 residues: CASTVRLASNEQYF.

The gene calls are TRBV6-5 and TRBJ1-5; the TCRdb call, TRBD1, lacks DNA for checking. The germline CDR1 and CDR2 sequences are MNHEY and SVGAGI. This CDR3 is built from 19 residues. CDR3 amino acids: CASSGGPESTNYSNQPQHF.

The chain links TRBV28 to TRBJ2-7; TCRdb's D call of TRBD1 is untestable without DNA. The germline CDR1 and CDR2 sequences are MDHEN and SYDVKM. This CDR3 has 18 amino acids. The CDR3 protein is CASSSGPGTGGGSYEQYF.

This chain links TRBV29-1 with TRBJ2-7; the TRBD1 assignment by TCRdb is unverifiable without DNA. The CDR3 has 12 residues. Germline CDR1 SQVTM, CDR2 ANQGSEA. CDR3 sequence: CSVVKQGREQYF.

The chain is built from TRBV15 and TRBJ2-7; TCRdb designates TRBD1, a call that cannot be tested without DNA. CDR1 and CDR2 (germline): LNHNV, YYDKDF (reference sequence). The CDR3 runs 17 residues. CDR3 region: CATSRDKGQLGPYEQYF.

CDR3 region: CASGTGYGYTF. The V call is TRBV5-1, the J call TRBJ1-2; without DNA, the TCRdb call of TRBD1 cannot be checked. Germline V gives CDR1 SGHRS, CDR2 YFSETQ. The CDR3 spans 11 residues.

The CDR3 sequence: CASSLRPFGETEAFF. This chain joins TRBV7-3 and TRBJ1-1. The CDR3 covers 15 residues. Germline CDR1 is SGHTA and CDR2 is FQGTGA.

The chain joins TRBV12-3 or TRBV12-4 to TRBJ2-3. This CDR3 has 14 amino acids. CDR3 sequence: CASSFGDSPDTQYF.

The chain joins TRBV20-1 to TRBJ2-1; TCRdb gives TRBD2 as the D gene, but with no DNA this cannot be confirmed. Germline CDR1 and CDR2: DFQATT and SNEGSKA (reference sequence). The CDR3 is made up of 14 amino acids. The CDR3 region is CSARNRDFYNEQFF.

The V call is TRBV12-3 or TRBV12-4, the J call TRBJ1-3; TCRdb's D gene call, TRBD1, goes unchecked for lack of DNA. The CDR3 runs to 16 residues. The CDR3 spells CASSFPGADSGNTIYF.

The rearrangement links TRBV12-3 or TRBV12-4 to TRBJ2-5. This CDR3 is 15 amino acids long. The CDR3 is CASIPTGFAVETQYF.

The J gene is TRBJ1-2, the V gene TRBV12-3 or TRBV12-4; absent DNA, TCRdb's TRBD1 call cannot be checked. The length of the CDR3 is 12 residues. The CDR3 loop is CASNGGPYGYTF.

This chain links TRBV6-1 with TRBJ2-7; the TCRdb D gene call, TRBD2, has no DNA to confirm it. The CDR3 is 13 residues long. CDR1 is MNHNS and CDR2 is SASEGT in the germline V gene. CDR3 sequence: CASRPLGGLEQYF.

The rearrangement uses TRBV4-1 and TRBJ2-2; TCRdb selects TRBD1, and the lack of DNA leaves this call unchecked. The germline V gene encodes CDR1 MGHRA and CDR2 YSYEKL. The CDR3 length is 16 residues. The CDR3 is CASSQDAQGGTGELFF.

The CDR3 spells CATLTRLNTEAFF. The J gene is TRBJ1-1, the V gene TRBV19; TCRdb lists TRBD1, though no DNA is available to test this call. The CDR3 covers 13 residues. Germline V CDR1 and CDR2: LNHDA, SQIVND (reference sequence).

The chain links TRBV12-3 or TRBV12-4 to TRBJ1-1; lacking DNA, the TRBD1 call made by TCRdb goes unchecked. The CDR3 contains 14 residues. CDR3 in amino acids: CASSSRLLLAGAFF.

The V gene is TRBV7-9, the J gene TRBJ2-1; TCRdb indicates TRBD2, and absent DNA this call remains unverified. The CDR3 has 15 residues. Germline CDR1 and CDR2: SEHNR and FQNEAQ (reference sequence). CDR3 sequence reads: CASSRQSGGYNEQFF.